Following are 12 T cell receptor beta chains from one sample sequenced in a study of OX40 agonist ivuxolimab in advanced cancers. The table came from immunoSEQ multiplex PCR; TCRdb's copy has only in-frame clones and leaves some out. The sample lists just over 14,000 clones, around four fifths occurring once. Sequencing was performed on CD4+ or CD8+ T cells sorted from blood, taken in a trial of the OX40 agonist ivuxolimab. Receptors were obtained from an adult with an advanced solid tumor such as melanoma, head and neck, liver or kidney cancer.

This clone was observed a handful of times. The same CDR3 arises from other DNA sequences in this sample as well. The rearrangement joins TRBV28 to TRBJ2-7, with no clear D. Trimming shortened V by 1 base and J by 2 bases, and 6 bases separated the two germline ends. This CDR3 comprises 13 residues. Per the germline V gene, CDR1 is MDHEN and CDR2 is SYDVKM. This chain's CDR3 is CASSLSLTYEQYF. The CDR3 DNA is TGTGCCAGCAGTTTATCACTAACCTACGAGCAGTACTTC.

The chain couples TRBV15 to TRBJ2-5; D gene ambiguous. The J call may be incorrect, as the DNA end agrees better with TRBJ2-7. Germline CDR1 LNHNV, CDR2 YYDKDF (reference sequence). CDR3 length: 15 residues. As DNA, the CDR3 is TGTGCCACCAGCACGAGGTTGGAGATCTGGGACGAGCAGTACTTC. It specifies CATSTRLEIWDEQYF.

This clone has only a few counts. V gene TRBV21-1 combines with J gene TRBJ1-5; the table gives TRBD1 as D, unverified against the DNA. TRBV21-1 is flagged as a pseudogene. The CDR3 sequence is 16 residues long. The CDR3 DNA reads TGTGCCAGCAGCACAGGGGACAGGGGGATCAATCAGCCCCAGCATTTT. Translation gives CASSTGDRGINQPQHF.

The CDR3 loop reads CASSIQGYEAFF. Here the CDR3 DNA reads TGTGCCAGCAGCATACAGGGATATGAAGCTTTCTTT. The V and J genes are TRBV5-4 and TRBJ1-1, with a possible D match to TRBD1 (6 bases). Germline V gene data show CDR1 as SGHNT and CDR2 as YYREEE (reference sequence). The V end lost 4 bases, the J end lost 7 bases, and 11 bases lay between the germline ends. The CDR3 length is 12 residues.

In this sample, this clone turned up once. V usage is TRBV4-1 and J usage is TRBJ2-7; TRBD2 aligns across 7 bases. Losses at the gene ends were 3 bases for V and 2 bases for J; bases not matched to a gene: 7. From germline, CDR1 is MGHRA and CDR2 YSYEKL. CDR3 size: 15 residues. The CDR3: CASSHGLAVPYEQYF. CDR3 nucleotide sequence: TGCGCCAGCAGCCATGGGCTAGCGGTCCCCTACGAGCAGTACTTC.

The chain's CDR3 is CASSLTTVNEQFF. DNA for the CDR3: TGTGCCAGCAGCTTGACCACCGTCAATGAGCAGTTCTTC. The V call is TRBV11-3, the J call TRBJ2-1; D gene uncertain. Trimming took off 3 bases at V and 6 bases at J, with 9 bases between the two ends. This CDR3 is 13 amino acids long. The germline CDR1 and CDR2 sequences are SGHNT and YENEEA.

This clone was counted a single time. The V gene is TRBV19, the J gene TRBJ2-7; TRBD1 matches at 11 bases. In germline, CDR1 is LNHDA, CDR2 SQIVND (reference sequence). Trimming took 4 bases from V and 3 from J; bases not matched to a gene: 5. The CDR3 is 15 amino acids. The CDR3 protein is CASSRGQGVSYEQYF. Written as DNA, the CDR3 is TGTGCCAGTAGTAGGGGACAGGGGGTGAGCTACGAGCAGTACTTC.

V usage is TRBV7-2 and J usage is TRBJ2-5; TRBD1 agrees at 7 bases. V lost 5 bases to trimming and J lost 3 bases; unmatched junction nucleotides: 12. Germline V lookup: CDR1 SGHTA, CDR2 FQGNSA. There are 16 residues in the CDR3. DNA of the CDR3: TGTGCCAGCAGCCGAGGATTCCGGGACAGAAAAGAGACCCAGTACTTC. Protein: CASSRGFRDRKETQYF.

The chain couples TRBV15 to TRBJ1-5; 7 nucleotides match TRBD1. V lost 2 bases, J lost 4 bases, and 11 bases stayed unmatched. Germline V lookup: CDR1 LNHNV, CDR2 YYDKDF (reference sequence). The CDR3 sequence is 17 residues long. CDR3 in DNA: TGTGCCACCAGCAGAACGCTACAGGGGAGGAGGAATCAGCCCCAGCATTTT. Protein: CATSRTLQGRRNQPQHF.

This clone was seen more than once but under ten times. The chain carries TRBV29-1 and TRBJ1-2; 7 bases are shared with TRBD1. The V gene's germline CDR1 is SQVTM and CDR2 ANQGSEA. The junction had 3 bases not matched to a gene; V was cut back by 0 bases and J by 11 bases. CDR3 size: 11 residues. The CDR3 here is CSVEDQGEYTF. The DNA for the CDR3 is TGCAGCGTTGAAGATCAGGGGGAGTACACCTTC.

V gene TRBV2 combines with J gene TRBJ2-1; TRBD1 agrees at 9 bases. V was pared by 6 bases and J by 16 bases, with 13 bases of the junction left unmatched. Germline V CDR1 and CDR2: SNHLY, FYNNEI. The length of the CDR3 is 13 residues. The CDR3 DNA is TGTGCCAGCAGGGAGTTCCGGGACAGGGCCAAATTCTTC. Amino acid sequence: CASREFRDRAKFF.

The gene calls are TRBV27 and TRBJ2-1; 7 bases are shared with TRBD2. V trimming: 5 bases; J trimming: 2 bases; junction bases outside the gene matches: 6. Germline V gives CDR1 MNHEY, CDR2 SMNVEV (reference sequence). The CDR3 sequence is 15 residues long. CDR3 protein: CASSLSGNPYNEQFF. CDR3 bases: TGTGCCAGCAGTCTAAGCGGGAACCCCTACAATGAGCAGTTCTTC.